A single sample is the source of the 15 T cell receptor beta chains below, sequenced in a study of control samples from healthy donors and cancer patients. The assay was immunoSEQ multiplex PCR, and TCRdb's table has in-frame clones only and misses some. The data contain some 150,000 clones, 91% of them seen just once; the ten biggest clones take up over 1.2%. Sample: blood. Receptors originate from a woman aged 25-40 years in good health.

The chain joins TRBV28 to TRBJ2-2, with 7 bases aligning to TRBD1. Unmatched junction bases numbered 4, after V lost 11 bases and J lost 1 base. From germline, CDR1 is MDHEN and CDR2 SYDVKM. The CDR3 has 13 amino acids. CDR3 region: CAAGTENTGELFF. The CDR3 nucleotides read TGTGCCGCCGGGACAGAGAACACCGGGGAGCTGTTTTTT.

V and J are TRBV19 and TRBJ2-3, with 7 bases aligning to TRBD2. Germline lookup yields CDR1 LNHDA and CDR2 SQIVND (reference sequence). J gave up 2 bases and V 2 bases, and 7 bases lay outside the gene matches. This CDR3 contains 16 residues. CDR3 coding DNA: TGTGCCAGTAGTATACGGTCTAGCGGAGACACAGATACGCAGTATTTT. Protein sequence: CASSIRSSGDTDTQYF.

This clone was counted a single time. The chain recombines TRBV4-2 with TRBJ1-3; D might be TRBD1 (6 bases). V lost 3 bases and J lost 3, with 6 bases in between. The CDR3 length is 13 residues. CDR1 and CDR2 (germline): LGHNA, YNFKEQ. The CDR3 DNA reads TGTGCCAGCAGCCAGGACAGTGGAAACACCATATATTTT. Translation gives CASSQDSGNTIYF.

This chain links TRBV6-5 with TRBJ1-1; 11 positions match TRBD1. V lost 5 bases and J lost 5; bases outside the gene matches: 4. Germline CDR1 reads MNHEY; CDR2 reads SVGAGI. The CDR3 is 14 residues long. The CDR3 reads CASSTDRGLTEAFF. Written as DNA, the CDR3 is TGTGCCAGCAGTACGGACAGGGGGCTGACTGAAGCTTTCTTT.

With respect to this clone: The same CDR3 can be traced to other DNA sequences in this sample. This sequence joins TRBV28 and TRBJ1-2; 8 bases agree with TRBD1. CDR1 is MDHEN, CDR2 SYDVKM, per germline. V shed 5 bases, J shed 5 bases, and the junction held 1 base outside the gene matches. The CDR3 length is 12 residues. In DNA form, the CDR3 reads TGTGCCAGCAGTACAGGGGGGTATGGCTACACCTTC. Translated: CASSTGGYGYTF.

Note on this clone: Mismatch with germline at one junction end may stem from a read error. The chain has TRBV5-1 and TRBJ1-1; D unresolved. The CDR3 has 11 amino acids. CDR1 and CDR2 (germline): SGHRS, YFSETQ. In DNA form, the CDR3 reads TGCGCCAGCAGGTTGGGGAGTGAAGCTTTCTTT. This gives the protein CASRLGSEAFF.

V gene TRBV18 combines with J gene TRBJ1-1; D ambiguous. Deletions cut 6 bases from V and 0 bases from J, with 11 bases between. The CDR3 sequence is 14 residues long. CDR1 KGHSH and CDR2 LQKENI come from the germline V gene. CDR3 sequence reads: CASSLNTLNTEAFF. The CDR3 DNA follows: TGTGCCAGCTCTCTAAATACTCTGAACACTGAAGCTTTCTTT.

The chain recombines TRBV6-6 with TRBJ1-2; 7 bases match TRBD1. There are 15 residues in the CDR3. V was pared by 2 bases and J by 0 bases, with 3 bases of the junction left unmatched. CDR1 and CDR2 (germline): MNHNY, SVGAGI (reference sequence). Here the CDR3 reads CASSYAQGTNYGYTF. CDR3 in DNA: TGTGCCAGCAGTTACGCACAGGGGACTAACTATGGCTACACCTTC.

The CDR3 DNA reads TGTGCCAGCAGTTTTGGGGGGGCGTTCAATCAGCCCCAGCATTTT. Protein: CASSFGGAFNQPQHF. The V gene is TRBV28, the J gene TRBJ1-5; possibly TRBD1 for D (6 bases). Trimming left V 3 bases short and J 3 bases short, with 12 bases between. There are 15 residues in the CDR3. CDR1 MDHEN and CDR2 SYDVKM come from the germline V gene.

On this clone itself: This sample also contains other DNA sequences that code for the same CDR3. The V and J genes are TRBV5-6 and TRBJ1-2, with a weak D call TRBD1 (6 bases). The CDR3 is made up of 13 amino acids. Trimming removed 0 bases at V and 3 bases at J, with 6 bases between. In germline, CDR1 is SGHDT, CDR2 YYEEEE. Written as DNA, the CDR3 is TGTGCCAGCAGCTTGGACAGGGACTATGGCTACACCTTC. The encoded protein is CASSLDRDYGYTF.

In DNA form, the CDR3 reads TGTGCCTGGAGTCCCGGGACTGCGAACACCGGGGAGCTGTTTTTT. It specifies CAWSPGTANTGELFF. The V gene is TRBV30, the J gene TRBJ2-2, with D maybe TRBD2 (6 bases). CDR1 and CDR2 (germline): GTSNPN, SVGIG (reference sequence). V shed 2 bases and J shed 0 bases, with 10 bases lying between them. CDR3 length: 15 residues.

This chain uses TRBV3-1 (or the pseudogene TRBV3-2) with TRBJ2-7; 10 bases align to TRBD2. J lost 2 bases, V lost 1 base, and 2 bases had no gene match. CDR1 and CDR2 (germline): LGHDT, YNNKEL (reference sequence). The CDR3 sequence is 15 residues long. Here the CDR3 DNA reads TGTGCCAGCAGCCAAGGCAGCGGGGGGGCCTACGAGCAGTACTTC. Translating it yields CASSQGSGGAYEQYF.

V gene TRBV30 combines with J gene TRBJ1-5; 7 bases fit TRBD1. Germline-derived CDR1 and CDR2 are GTSNPN and SVGIG (reference sequence). V was pared by 3 bases and J by 0 bases, with 11 bases of the junction left unmatched. The CDR3 loop spans 17 amino acids. CDR3 coding DNA: TGTGCCTGGAGCGAACCCCGGGACAGACATAGCAATCAGCCCCAGCATTTT. The encoded protein is CAWSEPRDRHSNQPQHF.

The chain links TRBV5-4 to TRBJ2-7; D not certain. The CDR3 consists of 13 residues. The V gene's germline CDR1 is SGHNT and CDR2 YYREEE (reference sequence). Deletions cut 4 bases from V and 2 bases from J, with 10 bases between. The CDR3 loop reads CASSPTATYEQYF. The CDR3 DNA reads TGTGCCAGCAGCCCGACGGCTACCTACGAGCAGTACTTC.

The chain joins TRBV30 to TRBJ2-2; no clear D gene. CDR1 and CDR2 from the germline V gene are GTSNPN and SVGIG (reference sequence). The CDR3 spans 12 residues. Between the trimmed V and J ends, which lost 2 bases and 7 bases, there was a span of 8 bases. In nucleotides, the CDR3 is TGTGCCTGGAGTCGGAGAGACGGGGAGCTGTTTTTT. Protein sequence: CAWSRRDGELFF.